The 2 T cell receptor beta chains reported below all come from one sample, sequenced in a study of regulatory T cells in long-lasting Graves disease. The time point: persistent/refractory GD, antithyroid drugs over 5 years with positive TRAb. Construction of the TCR library relied on RNA isolated from PBMCs. Library construction for TCR beta used iRepertoire HTBI primers and Arm-PCR of CDR3 regions. Each CDR3 protein is one row after TCRdb ran MiXCR on the multiplex PCR reads. Here the sample spans some 420,000 distinct CDR3 sequences, about 20% being singletons. Material: peripheral blood mononuclear cells (PBMCs), obtained when the disease was refractory, from a patient treated with antithyroid drugs. These receptors were taken from a female donor with Graves disease.

This clonotype showed up just once. The chain employs TRBV5-5 and TRBJ1-1; tentative D call: TRBD1 (6 bases). V gave up 0 bases and J gave up 1 base, with 13 bases separating them. CDR1 is SGHKS and CDR2 is YYEKEE in the germline V gene (reference sequence). The CDR3 runs to 16 residues. The CDR3 bases are TGTGCCAGCAGCTTGGGGACAGTTACAGGGAACACTGAAGCTTTCTTT. This gives the protein CASSLGTVTGNTEAFF.

J is TRBJ2-2 and V is TRBV30; D is possibly TRBD1 or TRBD2 (5 bases each). Germline assignment: CDR1 GTSNPN and CDR2 SVGIG (reference sequence). This CDR3 is 14 amino acids long. V lost 1 base, J lost 2 bases, and 8 bases lay in between. CDR3 DNA sequence: TGTGCCTGGAGTGGGGGACCTAACACCGGGGAGCTGTTTTTT. Its protein is CAWSGGPNTGELFF. Full variable domain (remainder filled in from reference TRBV30 and TRBJ2-2): SQTIHQWPATLVQPVGSPLSLECTVEGTSNPNLYWYRQAAGRGLQLLFYSVGIGQISSEVPQNLSASRPQDRQFILSSKKLLLSDSGFYLCAWSGGPNTGELFFGEGSRLTVL.